The T cell receptor beta chain described here comes from a study of blood T cell repertoires in COVID-19. Participants were aged about 18 to 100 years, lived in over 20 US areas, and enrolled virtually. Assignment of participants to cohorts was predicated upon participant-reported clinical history. What the recovered Cohort 3 donors had was two negative PCRs, clearance, or symptom resolution. Original data processing: From reference gene primer amplification, estimates of nucleated cell counts were derived. Only in-frame clones appear in the TCRdb table, and some are missing; sequencing was by immunoSEQ multiplex PCR. V and J calls and clone size come straight from that table; D and trimming were deduced from the DNA. This sample carries 140,000 or so clones, around 87% of them seen once, and the ten largest clones take about 10%. J was trimmed by 4 bases and V by 0 bases; bases with no gene match: 1. The CDR3 length is 15 residues. Germline V lookup: CDR1 MNHEY, CDR2 SVGEGT.

The sample was PBMCs or T cells enriched from blood (not recorded which). The sequence was collected from a man aged 55 to 70 who had recovered from COVID-19. The chain uses TRBV6-2 or TRBV6-3 and TRBJ2-1, with 9 bases lining up with TRBD2. CDR3 sequence (DNA): TGTGCCAGCAGTTACTCTAGCGGGGGTTACAATGAGCAGTTCTTC. Protein: CASSYSSGGYNEQFF.